This T cell receptor (beta chain) was identified during a study of cytomegalovirus exposure and HLA in healthy donors. Study-wide results and limits: Judged likely to be a sequencing artifact was a cluster of highly shared sequence variants. Later on, an analysis showed TCR association rates differing by HLA locus, with DRB1 the most and HLA-C the fewest. Rare TCR sequences dominated, though some public TCRs recurred in many donors.

Details on this clone: Its antigen is still unknown.

With V trimmed by 3 bases and J by 5 bases, 6 bases remained unmatched. CDR3 length: 14 amino acids. The V gene's germline CDR1 is GTSNPN and CDR2 SVGIG (reference sequence). Researchers ran the PCR with 60 Vbeta and 13 Jbeta primers. Per the study methods: Around 11 million shared chains were among around 80 million unique TCR beta chains counted in a later analysis. TCRdb keeps only in-frame clones here, not all; method: immunoSEQ multiplex PCR. V and J calls and clone size are as listed in that table; D and trimming were resolved from the DNA. The sample includes tens of thousands of clones, around 78% of them seen just once.

The sequencing input was PBMCs. The TCR sequence derives from a male donor in good health and CMV-seropositive. This chain joins TRBV30 and TRBJ2-1; 8 bases map to TRBD2. Here the CDR3 DNA reads TGTGCCTGGAGGCGGGGGGCGTTTAACAATGAGCAGTTCTTC. Its translation is CAWRRGAFNNEQFF.